The source of this T cell receptor (beta chain) is a study of human T cells and chemical hapten exposure. Background on the study: Throughout the approximately 25-week study, diphenylcyclopropenone was applied weekly to the patients' scalps.

Time point described: patch test 1, 2 weeks after DPC sensitization. Treatment specified: therapeutic diphenylcyclopropenone sensitization with weekly scalp DPC. Drawing of blood took place ahead of applying each patch test. This clonotype showed up many times. The germline gives CDR1 SGHDT, CDR2 YYEEEE. The CDR3 loop spans 16 amino acids. With 1 base removed from V and 1 base from J, the gap between germline ends came to 14 bases. As the library was built, unique molecular identifiers were attached to individual cDNA molecules. From the RACE reads, TCRdb called clonotypes with MiXCR, one entry per CDR3 protein. The sample contains some 200,000 distinct CDR3 sequences, more than 20% of which appear only once.

The input for sequencing was whole blood, taken in connection with sensitization to the hapten diphenylcyclopropenone (DPC). The origin of this receptor is a woman in her 50s with alopecia areata. Some clones in this sample may be carry-over from other donors' samples. The chain combines TRBV5-6 with TRBJ2-5; D perhaps matches TRBD1 (5 bases). This CDR3 reads CASSLQGVTPQETQYF. Here the CDR3 DNA reads TGTGCCAGCAGCTTGCAAGGGGTTACCCCCCAAGAGACCCAGTACTTC.